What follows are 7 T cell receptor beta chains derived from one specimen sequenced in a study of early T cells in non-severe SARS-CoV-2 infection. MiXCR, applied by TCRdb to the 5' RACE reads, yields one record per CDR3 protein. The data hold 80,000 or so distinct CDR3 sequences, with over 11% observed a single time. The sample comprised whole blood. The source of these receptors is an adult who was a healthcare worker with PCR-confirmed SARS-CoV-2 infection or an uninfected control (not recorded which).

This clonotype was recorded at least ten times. CDR3 in DNA: TGCAGTGCCCCCTCTACGTTGAACTATGGCTACACCTTC. Protein sequence: CSAPSTLNYGYTF. V usage is TRBV20-1 and J usage is TRBJ1-2, with no clear D. V lost 6 bases and J lost 2, with 13 bases in between. Germline loops: CDR1 DFQATT, CDR2 SNEGSKA (reference sequence). The CDR3 loop spans 13 amino acids.

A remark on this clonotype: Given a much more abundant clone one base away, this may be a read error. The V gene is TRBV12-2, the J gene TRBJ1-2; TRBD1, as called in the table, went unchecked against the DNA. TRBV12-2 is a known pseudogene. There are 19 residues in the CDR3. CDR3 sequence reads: CATRPITYQTVTLNYGYTF. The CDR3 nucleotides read TGTGCAACTCGCCCGATTACTTACCAGACAGTTACTCTTAACTATGGCTACACCTTC.

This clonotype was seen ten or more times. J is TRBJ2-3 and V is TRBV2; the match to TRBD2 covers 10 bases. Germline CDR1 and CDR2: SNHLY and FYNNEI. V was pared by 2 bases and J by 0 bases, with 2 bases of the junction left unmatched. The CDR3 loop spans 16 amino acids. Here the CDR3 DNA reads TGTGCCAGCAGTGAAAAACTAGCGGGGAGCACAGATACGCAGTATTTT. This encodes CASSEKLAGSTDTQYF. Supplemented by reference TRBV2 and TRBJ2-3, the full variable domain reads EPEVTQTPSHQVTQMGQEVILRCVPISNHLYFYWYRQILGQKVEFLVSFYNNEISEKSEIFDDQFSVERPDGSNFTLKIRSTKLEDSAMYFCASSEKLAGSTDTQYFGPGTRLTVL.

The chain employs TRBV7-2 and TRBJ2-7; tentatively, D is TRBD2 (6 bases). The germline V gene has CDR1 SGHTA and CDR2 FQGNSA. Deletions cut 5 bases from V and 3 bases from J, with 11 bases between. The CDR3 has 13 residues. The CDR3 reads CASSLDGGYEQYF. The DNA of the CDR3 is TGTGCCAGCAGCCTGGACGGGGGCTACGAGCAGTACTTC.

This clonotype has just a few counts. CDR3 nucleotides: TGTGCCAGCAGTTACTCGATGGCGGGAGGCAGCTCCTACAATGAGCAGTTCTTC. This codes for CASSYSMAGGSSYNEQFF. This chain links TRBV6-2 or TRBV6-3 with TRBJ2-1; 8 nucleotides agree with TRBD2. The CDR3 is 18 residues long. V dropped 0 bases and J dropped 0; count of bases not matched to a gene: 7. Germline V lookup: CDR1 MNHEY, CDR2 SVGEGT.

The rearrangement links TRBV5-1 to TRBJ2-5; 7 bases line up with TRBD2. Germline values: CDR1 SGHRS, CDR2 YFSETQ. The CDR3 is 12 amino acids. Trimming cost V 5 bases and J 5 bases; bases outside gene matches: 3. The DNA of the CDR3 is TGCGCCAGCAGACGGGAGGTGGAGACCCAGTACTTC. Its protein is CASRREVETQYF.

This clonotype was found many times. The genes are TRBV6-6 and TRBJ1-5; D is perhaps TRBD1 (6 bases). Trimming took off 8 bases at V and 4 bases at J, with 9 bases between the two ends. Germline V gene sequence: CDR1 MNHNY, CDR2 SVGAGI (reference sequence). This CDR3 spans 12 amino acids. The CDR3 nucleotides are TGTGCCAGCGAAACAGGGAATCAGCCCCAGCATTTT. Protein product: CASETGNQPQHF.